What follows is one TCR beta chain and its context. The antigen remains undetermined. CDR3 length equals 14 residues. V was pared by 2 bases and J by 4 bases, with 11 bases between. Germline assignment: CDR1 MNHEY and CDR2 SMNVEV (reference sequence). The assay was immunoSEQ multiplex PCR, and TCRdb's table has in-frame clones only and misses some. The data show 24,000 or so clones, 84% seen once. This sample is drawn from a study of lymphopenia after photon versus proton radiotherapy. Study results and caveats: In patients who died, overall survival fell as post-nadir TCR diversity dropped more. After lymphocyte nadir, photon-treated repertoires showed oligoclonal expansion, especially CD8+ Temra. Survival link was tested only in deceased patients; proton benefit remains a possibility.

The source is a man aged 40-49 years with gastric cancer. This chain joins TRBV27 and TRBJ1-2; no firm D call. The sample consisted of peripheral blood, taken from a patient treated with photon-based radiotherapy. CDR3 region: CASSLAGRSYGYTF. CDR3 nucleotide sequence: TGTGCCAGCAGTTTAGCCGGACGGAGCTATGGCTACACCTTC.